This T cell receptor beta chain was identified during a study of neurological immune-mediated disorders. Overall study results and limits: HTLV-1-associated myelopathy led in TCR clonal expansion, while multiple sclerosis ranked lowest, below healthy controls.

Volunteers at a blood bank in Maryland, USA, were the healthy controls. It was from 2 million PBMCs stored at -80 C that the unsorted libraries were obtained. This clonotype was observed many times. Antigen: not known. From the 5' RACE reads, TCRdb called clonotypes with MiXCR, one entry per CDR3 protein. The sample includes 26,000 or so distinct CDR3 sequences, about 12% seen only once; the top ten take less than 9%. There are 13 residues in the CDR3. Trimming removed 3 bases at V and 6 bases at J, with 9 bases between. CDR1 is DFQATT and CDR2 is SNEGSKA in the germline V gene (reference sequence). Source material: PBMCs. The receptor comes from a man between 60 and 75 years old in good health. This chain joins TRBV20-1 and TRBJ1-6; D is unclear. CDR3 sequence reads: CSASTLLNSPLHF. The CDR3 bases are TGCAGTGCTAGTACGCTTCTTAATTCACCCCTCCACTTT.